This T cell receptor beta chain was recorded in a study of T cell responses to AZD1222 COVID-19 vaccine. Study-wide points: The repertoires were collected only after the peak T cell response. Two AZD1222 doses significantly raised spike-specific TCR breadth and depth over controls. White British donors predominated, females outnumbered males, and clonal diversity was possibly underestimated.

This CDR3 has 15 amino acids. V was shortened by 3 bases and J by 6 bases, with 18 bases between the two germline ends. Looked up from germline, CDR1 is MNHEY and CDR2 is SMNVEV (reference sequence). Second-dose intervals of approximately 4 or approximately 12 weeks were pooled. To note about this clone: Its antigen is currently unknown.

Produced via immunoSEQ multiplex PCR; TCRdb's table is partial and in-frame only. This table holds 100,000 to 140,000 clones, 85% to 95% found once. Sequenced here: peripheral blood, sampled 28 days after the second AZD1222 dose. This chain links TRBV27 with TRBJ2-7; the D gene is possibly TRBD2 (6 bases). This TCR was recovered from an adult who received the AZD1222 COVID-19 vaccine. The CDR3: CASSFNIMGAGEQYF. The CDR3 bases are TGTGCCAGCAGTTTTAATATCATGGGAGCGGGCGAGCAGTACTTC.